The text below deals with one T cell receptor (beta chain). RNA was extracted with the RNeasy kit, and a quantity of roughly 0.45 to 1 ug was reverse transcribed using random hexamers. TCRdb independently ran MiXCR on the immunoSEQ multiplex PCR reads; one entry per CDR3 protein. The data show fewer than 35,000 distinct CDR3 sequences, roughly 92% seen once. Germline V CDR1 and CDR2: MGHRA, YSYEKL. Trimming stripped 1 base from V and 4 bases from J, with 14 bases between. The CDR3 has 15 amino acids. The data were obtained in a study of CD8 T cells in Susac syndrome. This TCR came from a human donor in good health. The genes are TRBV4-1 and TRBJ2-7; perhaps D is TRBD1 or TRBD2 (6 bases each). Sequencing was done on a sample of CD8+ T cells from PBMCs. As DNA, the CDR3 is TGCGCCAGCAGCCAAGCGACCGGGGGCCGTTACGAGCAGTACTTC. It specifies CASSQATGGRYEQYF.